This TCR beta chain was captured in a study of vaccination and CD4 T cells after COVID-19. Study background: Participants were given two doses of BNT162b2 or mRNA-1273 vaccine.

An Oncomine TCR Beta short-read assay was used to sequence the DNA from cultured CD4+ T cells. TCRdb used MiXCR to reprocess the PCR reads, holding one entry per CDR3 protein. The sample includes about 7,100 distinct CDR3 sequences, approximately 66% of them seen just once. The ends were cut back, 3 bases at V and 7 bases at J, with 15 bases in the middle. Germline lookup yields CDR1 DFQATT and CDR2 SNEGSKA (reference sequence). This CDR3 has 13 amino acids. Note on this clonotype: Its antigen is currently unknown.

Points from the study as a whole: This study had few convalescent patients and no early post-infection samples. The appearance of a median 86.3% of reactive clones in convalescent patients occurred only post-vaccination.

Specified treatment: approximately 9-day PBMC culture with coronavirus spike peptide pools or control peptides (ViraFEST assay). The V and J genes are TRBV20-1 and TRBJ1-2; D unresolved. This TCR came from a human donor who had recovered from COVID-19. The source material was CD4+ T cells from blood, cultured in vitro. DNA of the CDR3: TGCAGTGCTAGTGATCCGGGAGGTCGTGGCTACACCTTC. Residues: CSASDPGGRGYTF.